The clone carrying this TCR beta chain qualifies as medium-sized (0.01 to 0.1%). Its matching antigen is unknown. The CDR3 has 14 amino acids. Germline V gives CDR1 SGHAT, CDR2 FQNNGV. The V end was cut by 5 bases, the J end by 1 base, with 11 bases between. Individually, TCR cDNA molecules were each labelled with a unique molecular identifier. TCRdb itself ran the 5' RACE reads through MiXCR, one entry per CDR3 protein. The sample has over 5,500 distinct CDR3 sequences; 9.1% are singletons. Indicated time point: sample taken at primary tumor resection. The donor population consisted of 72 patients with untreated, early-stage non-small cell lung cancer. The source of the sample is a study of spatial heterogeneity in lung cancer. On the study more broadly: A consistent excess of beta-chain over alpha-chain sequences was detected. Findings of the study overall: The number of expanded tumor alpha and beta chains correlated with mutation number. Coverage of tumor T cells, by estimate, reached around 7.5% for alpha chains and 11% to 15% for beta chains.

The V and J genes are TRBV11-2 and TRBJ1-1; D might be TRBD1 (5 bases). The source of this sequence is a female donor with early-stage non-small cell lung cancer. Sequencing used lung tumor tissue, obtained at surgery. This CDR3 is CASSRGVTNTEAFF. The CDR3 DNA reads as TGTGCCAGCAGCCGGGGGGTTACGAACACTGAAGCTTTCTTT.